These T cell receptor beta chains were read from a single sample in a study of response to subunit inactivated influenza vaccine. Using its own MiXCR run on the RT-PCR reads, TCRdb lists one record per CDR3 protein. The sample yields hundreds of thousands of distinct CDR3 sequences, 11% to 15% seen once. Sequenced material: PBMCs from blood, taken 14 days before vaccination. Receptors originate from a man between 50 and 59 years old who received an inactivated influenza vaccine. Both conserved end residues are part of each CDR3. The D gene is left open where the match is weak. Expanded clones get a size class; other rows say once, few or many, or leave the size out.

CDR3aa | CDR3nt | abundance | d_gene | j_gene | v_gene
CASRGQGAMNTEAFF | TGTGCCAGCAGGGGACAGGGGGCGATGAACACTGAAGCTTTCTTT | - | TRBD1 | TRBJ1-1 | TRBV27
CAWSVPYEQYF | TGTGCCTGGAGTGTACCCTACGAGCAGTACTTC | - | - | TRBJ2-7 | TRBV30
CASSLQKIRRSKAGELFF | TGTGCCAGCAGCTTGCAGAAGATACGCCGATCTAAAGCCGGGGAGCTGTTTTTT | - | - | TRBJ2-2 | TRBV5-5
CASSLESEGTGTEAFF | TGCGCCAGCAGCCTGGAATCGGAAGGGACCGGGACTGAAGCTTTCTTT | few | - | TRBJ1-1 | TRBV5-1
CSASARGEGYTF | TGCAGTGCTAGTGCCAGGGGGGAAGGCTACACCTTC | - | TRBD1 | TRBJ1-2 | TRBV20-1
CASSVDVNGYEQYF | TGCGCCAGCAGCGTAGACGTTAACGGCTACGAGCAGTACTTC | few | - | TRBJ2-7 | TRBV4-3
CASSVMGGGVYEQYF | TGTGCCAGCAGCGTGATGGGGGGTGGTGTATACGAGCAGTACTTC | few | - | TRBJ2-7 | TRBV7-9
CATRLTANTGELFF | TGTGCCACACGTTTGACAGCAAACACCGGGGAGCTGTTTTTT | few | - | TRBJ2-2 | TRBV12-3/TRBV12-4
CASRFNAANTGELFF | TGCGCCAGCAGGTTTAATGCCGCGAACACCGGGGAGCTGTTTTTT | few | - | TRBJ2-2 | TRBV5-1
CASSTRRTQYF | TGTGCCAGCAGTACACGAAGGACCCAGTACTTC | many | - | TRBJ2-5 | TRBV28
CASSPQGQGRFTDTQYF | TGCGCCAGCAGCCCCCAGGGACAGGGGCGGTTCACAGATACGCAGTATTTT | few | TRBD1 | TRBJ2-3 | TRBV5-1
CSARNPGEGKDSPLHF | TGCAGTGCTAGAAACCCGGGGGAGGGAAAGGATTCACCCCTCCACTTT | many | - | TRBJ1-6 | TRBV20-1
CASSLGHSQETQYF | TGTGCCAGCAGCCTGGGACACAGCCAAGAGACCCAGTACTTC | - | - | TRBJ2-5 | TRBV6-1
CASSQVASNQPQHF | TGCGCCAGCAGCCAAGTGGCGAGCAATCAGCCCCAGCATTTT | few | - | TRBJ1-5 | TRBV4-3
CATSRTPSGLESTEAFF | TGTGCCACCAGCAGAACCCCATCAGGGTTAGAATCGACTGAAGCTTTCTTT | - | - | TRBJ1-1 | TRBV15
CASSLVVVSGSKETQYF | TGTGCCAGCAGCTTAGTGGTGGTAAGCGGGAGCAAAGAGACCCAGTACTTC | few | TRBD2 | TRBJ2-5 | TRBV7-9
CSARTGGAIYGYTF | TGCAGTGCTAGGACAGGGGGCGCGATCTATGGCTACACCTTC | few | TRBD1 | TRBJ1-2 | TRBV20-1
CSVEEGVREAFF | TGCAGCGTTGAAGAAGGGGTCAGGGAAGCTTTCTTT | many | - | TRBJ1-1 | TRBV29-1
CSARRQGGETQYF | TGCAGTGCTAGGAGACAGGGCGGAGAGACCCAGTACTTC | many | TRBD1 | TRBJ2-5 | TRBV20-1
CASSQGGRGIIGELFF | TGCGCCAGCAGCCAAGGCGGGAGAGGGATCATCGGGGAGCTGTTTTTT | - | TRBD2 | TRBJ2-2 | TRBV4-3
CASSQGVELFF | TGCGCCAGCAGCCAAGGCGTGGAGCTGTTTTTT | - | - | TRBJ2-2 | TRBV4-3
CASSQTGTASETQYF | TGTGCCAGCAGCCAAACCGGGACAGCCTCAGAGACCCAGTACTTC | - | TRBD1 | TRBJ2-5 | TRBV4-2
CAFHGLSEQFF | TGTGCCTTCCATGGACTCTCCGAGCAGTTCTTC | - | - | TRBJ2-1 | TRBV11-1
CASSAGVDQPQHF | TGTGCCAGCAGCGCGGGGGTCGATCAGCCCCAGCATTTT | - | - | TRBJ1-5 | TRBV7-9
CSADRDRSPLHF | TGCAGTGCCGACAGGGACCGGTCACCCCTCCACTTT | few | TRBD1 | TRBJ1-6 | TRBV20-1
CASSYSIVRGTYEQYF | TGTGCCAGCAGTTACTCGATAGTGCGGGGCACCTACGAGCAGTACTTC | many | - | TRBJ2-7 | TRBV6-5
CASSSLAVNTGELFF | TGTGCCAGCAGTTCCCTAGCGGTGAACACCGGGGAGCTGTTTTTT | - | TRBD2 | TRBJ2-2 | TRBV27
CASSSGRGNSTDTQYF | TGTGCCAGCAGCTCTGGTCGAGGAAATAGCACAGATACGCAGTATTTT | - | - | TRBJ2-3 | TRBV13
CASSQDFLYNEQFF | TGTGCCAGCAGCCAGGACTTCCTTTACAATGAGCAGTTCTTC | - | - | TRBJ2-1 | TRBV3-1
CASRQDRGLSTGELFF | TGTGCCAGCAGACAGGACAGGGGGCTGAGCACCGGGGAGCTGTTTTTT | many | TRBD1 | TRBJ2-2 | TRBV12-3/TRBV12-4
CAITRQGAYGYTF | TGTGCCATCACAAGACAGGGGGCTTATGGCTACACCTTC | - | TRBD1 | TRBJ1-2 | TRBV10-3
CASSRGLAGEYSYNEQFF | TGTGCCAGCAGCCGGGGACTAGCGGGAGAGTACTCCTACAATGAGCAGTTCTTC | few | TRBD2 | TRBJ2-1 | TRBV7-7
CASSHGQENEKLFF | TGTGCCAGCAGCCACGGACAGGAAAATGAAAAACTGTTTTTT | - | TRBD1 | TRBJ1-4 | TRBV7-9
CASSLGLAGVRGELFF | TGTGCCAGCAGCTTGGGACTAGCGGGAGTTCGCGGGGAGCTGTTTTTT | - | TRBD2 | TRBJ2-2 | TRBV5-6
CAWSRQLEAFF | TGTGCCTGGAGTAGACAGCTTGAAGCTTTCTTT | - | - | TRBJ1-1 | TRBV30
CASSVEAGGRNEQFF | TGTGCCAGCAGTGTCGAGGCGGGAGGACGAAATGAGCAGTTCTTC | - | TRBD2 | TRBJ2-1 | TRBV2
CASSPFGAGNEQFF | TGTGCCAGCTCCCCATTCGGTGCTGGCAATGAGCAGTTCTTC | - | - | TRBJ2-1 | TRBV18
CASSFPMGPQHF | TGTGCCAGCAGTTTTCCGATGGGGCCCCAGCATTTT | many | - | TRBJ1-5 | TRBV12-3/TRBV12-4
CASSLLWLAGGSYNEQFF | TGTGCCAGCAGTTTATTGTGGCTAGCGGGGGGGTCCTACAATGAGCAGTTCTTC | - | TRBD2 | TRBJ2-1 | TRBV27
CASSVSVSGANVLTF | TGTGCCAGCAGCGTCAGCGTCTCTGGGGCCAACGTCCTGACTTTC | few | - | TRBJ2-6 | TRBV9
CASSFIRDSNSPLHF | TGTGCCAGCAGTTTTATCCGGGACAGTAATTCACCCCTCCACTTT | - | TRBD1 | TRBJ1-6 | TRBV12-3/TRBV12-4
CAISEGLTPTLGYTF | TGTGCCATCAGTGAGGGACTTACCCCGACCCTTGGCTACACCTTC | - | - | TRBJ1-2 | TRBV10-3
CASSRQGIVYNEQFF | TGTGCCAGCAGTCGACAGGGGATCGTATACAATGAGCAGTTCTTC | - | TRBD1 | TRBJ2-1 | TRBV28
CASSTRQGNTGELFF | TGTGCCAGCAGCACACGACAGGGGAACACCGGGGAGCTGTTTTTT | many | TRBD1 | TRBJ2-2 | TRBV7-9
CASSQDQGAWSYNEQFF | TGCGCCAGCAGCCAAGATCAGGGGGCCTGGTCCTACAATGAGCAGTTCTTC | - | TRBD1 | TRBJ2-1 | TRBV4-3
CSVDLGEIETQYF | TGCAGCGTTGATTTGGGTGAGATAGAGACCCAGTACTTC | - | - | TRBJ2-5 | TRBV29-1
CASSLRQWNEQFF | TGTGCCAGCAGCTTAAGGCAATGGAATGAGCAGTTCTTC | few | - | TRBJ2-1 | TRBV7-9
CASSPPGLAGIEFF | TGTGCCAGCAGCCCTCCCGGACTAGCGGGGATTGAGTTCTTC | few | TRBD2 | TRBJ2-1 | TRBV9
CASSQATSGRSTDTQYF | TGCGCCAGCAGCCAGGCGACTAGCGGGAGAAGCACAGATACGCAGTATTTT | - | TRBD2 | TRBJ2-3 | TRBV4-3